This is a list of T cell receptor beta chains from one sample in a study of cytomegalovirus exposure and HLA in healthy donors. Assay: immunoSEQ multiplex PCR; the TCRdb copy retains only in-frame clones and omits some. The sample gives 120,000 to 150,000 clones, roughly three quarters of which show up once; approximately 1% is in the top ten. The sequencing sample was made of PBMCs. The receptors come from a young man in good health and CMV-seronegative. CDR3s leave out the opening cysteine and the closing phenylalanine or tryptophan. Fields, in order: V gene, J gene, CDR3 protein.

TRBV5-4,TRBJ2-6,ASVRGGSGANVLT
TRBV29-1,TRBJ2-2,SVQGDDTGELF
TRBV19,TRBJ1-2,ASSISVYGYT
TRBV27,TRBJ1-5,ASSPTTGGNQPQH
TRBV5-1,TRBJ2-1,ASSLDRGRYNEQF
TRBV6-6,TRBJ2-7,ASSFRDEQY
TRBV10-3,TRBJ2-7,AIFGQGLDEQY
TRBV25-1,TRBJ1-1,ASTRGTEAF
TRBV6-6,TRBJ1-1,ASSYRGQGNTEAF
TRBV19,TRBJ1-2,ASRAKVSHYGYT
TRBV5-1,TRBJ1-1,ASSLRGTGGLNTEAF
TRBV5-1,TRBJ2-3,ASRDTLAGSTDTQY
TRBV7-5,TRBJ1-6,ARSLAGGGSTYNSPLH
TRBV5-1,TRBJ1-1,ASSLNQIRKNTEAF
TRBV18,TRBJ2-3,ASSLAGEDTQY
TRBV28,TRBJ1-6,ASSRLHNSPLH
TRBV2,TRBJ1-1,ASSSGGTEAF
TRBV7-9,TRBJ1-1,ASSLSGQGRTEAF
TRBV7-2,TRBJ2-1,ASSSISGDNNEQF
TRBV4-3,TRBJ2-3,ASSQDTDTDTQY
TRBV12-5,TRBJ2-1,ASGTGTGYGNEQF
TRBV10-1,TRBJ2-7,ASSDSGTGGYEQY
TRBV4-3,TRBJ1-5,ASSQEISRSNQPQH
TRBV5-6,TRBJ1-1,ASSLVLLMNTEAF
TRBV28,TRBJ2-7,ASNGAYEQY
TRBV27,TRBJ2-2,ASLGGGNTGELF
TRBV19,TRBJ1-5,ASSITRGNQPQH
TRBV10-3,TRBJ1-6,AISDRDSPLH
TRBV6-5,TRBJ2-1,ASHGWGPEQF
TRBV2,TRBJ2-7,ASNSGSSYEQY
TRBV7-9,TRBJ2-3,SSSFLSRPRWGEDTQY
TRBV15,TRBJ2-7,ATSKVRDEQY
TRBV5-1,TRBJ2-5,ASSGRTGPEETQY
TRBV15,TRBJ1-1,ATSGLDSMNTEAF
TRBV19,TRBJ1-2,ASRGQAYGYT
TRBV7-6,TRBJ1-1,ASSAIQGTEAF
TRBV10-3,TRBJ1-2,ANTGVYGYT
TRBV4-3,TRBJ2-3,ASSQAYRGRGTDTQY
TRBV27,TRBJ1-1,ASSQGAVTEAF
TRBV9,TRBJ2-3,ASSVRHTTDTQY
TRBV6-1,TRBJ2-6,ASSRASSGANVLT
TRBV15,TRBJ1-2,ATSSPQGREFNYGYT
TRBV5-1,TRBJ1-2,ASSFGQGGNYGYT